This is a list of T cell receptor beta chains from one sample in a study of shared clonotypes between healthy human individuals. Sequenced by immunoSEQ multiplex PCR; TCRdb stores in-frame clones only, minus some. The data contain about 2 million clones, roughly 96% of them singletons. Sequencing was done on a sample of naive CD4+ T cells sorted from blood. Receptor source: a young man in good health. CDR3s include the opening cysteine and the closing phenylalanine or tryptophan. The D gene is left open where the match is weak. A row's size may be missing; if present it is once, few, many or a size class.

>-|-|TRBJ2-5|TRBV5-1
TGCGCCAGCAGCCCCCCAAAGGGTGTAGGGGAAGAGACCCAGTACTTC
CASSPPKGVGEETQYF
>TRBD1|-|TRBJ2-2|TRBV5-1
TGCGCCAGCAGCTTGACTGGACAGGCCCTGAACACCGGGGAGCTGTTTTTT
CASSLTGQALNTGELFF
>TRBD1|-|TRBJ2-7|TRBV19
TGTGCCAGTAGCACAATTTACGGACAGGGTTCCCCGCGGGCTTACGAGCAGTACTTC
CASSTIYGQGSPRAYEQYF
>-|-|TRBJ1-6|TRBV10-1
TGCGCCAGCCAGGGAGGCAGCGGTTCACCCCTCCACTTT
CASQGGSGSPLHF
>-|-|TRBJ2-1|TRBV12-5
TGTGCTAGTGGTGTAGGGGACAATGAGCAGTTCTTC
CASGVGDNEQFF
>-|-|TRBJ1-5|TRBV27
TGTGCCAGCAGTTTATTCTTGGACAGCAATCAGCCCCAGCATTTT
CASSLFLDSNQPQHF
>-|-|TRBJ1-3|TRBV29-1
TGCAGCGTTGAAGTACCTGGAAACACCATATATTTT
CSVEVPGNTIYF
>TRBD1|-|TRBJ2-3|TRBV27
TGTGCCAGCAGTCCCTCAATCGGGGACAGGACAGATACGCAGTATTTT
CASSPSIGDRTDTQYF
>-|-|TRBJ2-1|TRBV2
TGTGCCAGCACCGAGGGTGGTAGCGGGCAGTTCTTC
CASTEGGSGQFF
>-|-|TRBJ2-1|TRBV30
TGTGCCTGGAGTATCGGACTGGGCTCCTACAATGAGCAGTTCTTC
CAWSIGLGSYNEQFF
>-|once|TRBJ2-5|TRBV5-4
TGTGCCAGCAGCTTGGCGGGGGCAGAGACCCAGTACTTC
CASSLAGAETQYF
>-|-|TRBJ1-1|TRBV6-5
TGTGCCAGCAGGATCATCAGAAACCTGAACACTGAAGCTTTCTTT
CASRIIRNLNTEAFF
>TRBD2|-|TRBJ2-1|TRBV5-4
TGTGCCAGCAGCTCCTCTAGCGGGACGTACAATGAGCAGTTCTTC
CASSSSSGTYNEQFF
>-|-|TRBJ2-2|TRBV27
TGTGCCAGCCGCTTGACCCTGGGGAACGGGGAGCTGTTTTTT
CASRLTLGNGELFF
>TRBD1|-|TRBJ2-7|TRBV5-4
TGTGCCAGCAGCTGGGACAGGGCATCCTACGAGCAGTACTTC
CASSWDRASYEQYF
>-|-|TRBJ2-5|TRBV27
TGTGCCAGCAGCTCCCACCTCCGGGGTGCGGGATCTGAGACCCAGTACTTC
CASSSHLRGAGSETQYF
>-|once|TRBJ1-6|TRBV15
TGTGCCACCAGCAACCGCGGGGGGGATAATTCACCCCTCCACTTT
CATSNRGGDNSPLHF
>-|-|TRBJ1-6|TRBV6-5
TGTGCCAGCAGTTACAAACAGGATAATTCACCCCTCCACTTT
CASSYKQDNSPLHF
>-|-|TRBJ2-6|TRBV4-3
TGCGCCAGCAGCCAGGGAACCCTCTCTGGGGCCAACGTCCTGACTTTC
CASSQGTLSGANVLTF
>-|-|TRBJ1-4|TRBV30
TGTGCCTGGAACCGGGCCCACCCAAACGAAAAACTGTTTTTT
CAWNRAHPNEKLFF
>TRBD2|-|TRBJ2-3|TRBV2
TGTGCCAGCAGTGGGACTAGCGGGTTCACAGATACGCAGTATTTT
CASSGTSGFTDTQYF
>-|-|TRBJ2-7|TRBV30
TGTGCCTGGAGCACACAGTCCGACGAGCAGTACTTC
CAWSTQSDEQYF
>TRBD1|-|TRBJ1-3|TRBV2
TGTGCCAGCAGCCAGGGGGCGGGTGGAAACACCATATATTTT
CASSQGAGGNTIYF
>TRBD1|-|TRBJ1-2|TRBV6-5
TGTGCCAGCAGCCGGGGACAGGTTTCCGATGGCTACACCTTC
CASSRGQVSDGYTF
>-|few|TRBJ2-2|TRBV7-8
TGTGCCAGCAGCCTCGGGCTTTACACCGGGGAGCTGTTTTTT
CASSLGLYTGELFF
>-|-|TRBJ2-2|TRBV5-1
TGCGCCAGCAGCCGTGACACTTCCGGGGAGCTGTTTTTT
CASSRDTSGELFF
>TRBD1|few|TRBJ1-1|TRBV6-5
TGTGCCAGCAGAAAAGGACAGGGGAGCACTGAAGCTTTCTTT
CASRKGQGSTEAFF
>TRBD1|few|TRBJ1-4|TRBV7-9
TGTGCCAGCAGCTCGGACAGGGCCACCGAAAAACTGTTTTTT
CASSSDRATEKLFF
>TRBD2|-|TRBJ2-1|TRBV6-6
TGTGCCAGCAGCCCAACTAGCGGGAGAGGGAATGAGCAGTTCTTC
CASSPTSGRGNEQFF
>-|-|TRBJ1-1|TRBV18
TGTGCCAGCTCACCACTGGGGGGTCTGAACACTGAAGCTTTCTTT
CASSPLGGLNTEAFF
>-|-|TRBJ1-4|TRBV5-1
TGCGCCAGCAGCTTGTCCGGGTCAACTAATGAAAAACTGTTTTTT
CASSLSGSTNEKLFF
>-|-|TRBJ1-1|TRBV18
TGTGCCAGCTCACCAATTACGGGGGGGACCACTGAAGCTTTCTTT
CASSPITGGTTEAFF
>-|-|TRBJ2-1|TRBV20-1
TGCAGTGCTAGAGAGGTTGAAAGGCAGTTCTTC
CSAREVERQFF
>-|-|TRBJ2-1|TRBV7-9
TGTGCCAGCAGCTTACAGGGGTACAATGAGCAGTTCTTC
CASSLQGYNEQFF
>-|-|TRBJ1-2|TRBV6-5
TGTGCCAGTTCCCCGGGCGGCACTAGGTATGGCTACACCTTC
CASSPGGTRYGYTF
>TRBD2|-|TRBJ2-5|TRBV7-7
TGTGCTAGCAGCTTAGCTAGCGGGGGGGCAAGGGAGACCCAGTACTTC
CASSLASGGARETQYF
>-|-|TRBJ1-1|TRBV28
TGTGCCAGCAGTTTAGGGGGAAACACTGAAGCTTTCTTT
CASSLGGNTEAFF
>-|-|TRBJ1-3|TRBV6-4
TGTGCCAGCAGTGACGGACCTGGAAACACCATATATTTT
CASSDGPGNTIYF
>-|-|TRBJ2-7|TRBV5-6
TGTGCCAGCAGCTTGGGCCCTGACAGAAACTACGAGCAGTACTTC
CASSLGPDRNYEQYF
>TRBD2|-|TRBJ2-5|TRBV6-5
TGTGCCAGCAGTTCGGCGGGGACTAGCGGACGGGAGACCCAGTACTTC
CASSSAGTSGRETQYF
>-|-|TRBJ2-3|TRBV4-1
TGCGCCAGCAGCTACAGGGTTGGCACAGATACGCAGTATTTT
CASSYRVGTDTQYF
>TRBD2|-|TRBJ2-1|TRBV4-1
TGCGCCAGCAGCCAGCCTCTAGCGGGGGGGATTAATGAGCAGTTCTTC
CASSQPLAGGINEQFF
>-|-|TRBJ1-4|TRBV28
TGTGCCAGCAGTTTATCCGGGAAACTGTTTTTT
CASSLSGKLFF
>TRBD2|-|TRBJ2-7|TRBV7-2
TGTGCCAGCAGCTTAGACCGGGGGGTTCACGAGCAGTACTTC
CASSLDRGVHEQYF
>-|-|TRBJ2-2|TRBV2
TGTGCCAGCAGTGACGGTGGGAGAGGCACCGGGGAGCTGTTTTTT
CASSDGGRGTGELFF
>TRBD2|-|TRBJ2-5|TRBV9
TGTGCCAGCAGCGTAGCTAGCGGACAAGAGACCCAGTACTTC
CASSVASGQETQYF
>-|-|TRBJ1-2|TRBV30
TGTGCCTGGAGTGACTACAGGGCCTATGGCTACACCTTC
CAWSDYRAYGYTF
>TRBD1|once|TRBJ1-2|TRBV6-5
TGTGCCAGCAGTCGGGACAGTAGGGTCTATGGCTACACCTTC
CASSRDSRVYGYTF
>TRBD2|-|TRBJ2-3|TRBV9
TGTGCCAGCACCCCGGGACTAGCGGGAGCCGATACGCAGTATTTT
CASTPGLAGADTQYF
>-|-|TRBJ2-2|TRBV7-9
TGTGCCAGCAGCTTCTCCAGGGTAGCCACGAACACCGGGGAGCTGTTTTTT
CASSFSRVATNTGELFF
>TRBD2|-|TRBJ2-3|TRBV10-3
TGTGCCATCAGTGATAGGCTAGCGGGAGGTTTCGATACGCAGTATTTT
CAISDRLAGGFDTQYF
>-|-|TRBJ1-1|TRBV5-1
TGCGCCAGCAGCTCGGACCTTCAGTTGGAGGCTTTCTTT
CASSSDLQLEAFF
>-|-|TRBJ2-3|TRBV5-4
TGTGCCAGCAGCTTGGGGGGGACCCTAGATACGCAGTATTTT
CASSLGGTLDTQYF